This T cell receptor (beta chain) was documented in a study of T cells after yellow fever vaccination (dated by TCRdb to between 2017 and 2020). About the study as a whole: The SMART-Seq v4 Ultra Low Input RNA kit was used to prepare libraries from fractions with low cell numbers. To follow T-cell clones before and after primary and booster YFV17D yellow fever vaccination, bulk TCR alpha and beta repertoires were sequenced over time. The cohort comprised two healthy male donors, one aged 18 to 29 and one aged 30 to 40 years. Blood was collected at multiple timepoints before and after primary and secondary immunization, and bulk PBMC replicates and cell subsets were isolated.

General study outcomes and caveats: Only a couple of donors were included in the study, so the extent to which the findings can be generalized is limited. Most clones expanded after primary vaccination were re-detected after the booster (about 95% of CD4 and 88% of CD8), suggesting broad memory maintenance. Computational filtering was needed because FACS-sorted repertoires could contain abundant contaminating clonotypes from the bulk population. Compared with the primary T-cell response, the secondary T-cell response was weaker but faster, peaking on day 5 rather than day 15. A small fraction of clonotypes showed up in both the CD4 and CD8 compartments, probably as a result of convergent recombination.

Regarding this clonotype: Its antigen remains undetermined. Qualities for individual bases were not recorded, and no much larger clone is one base off.

The treatment or condition label, as the study defines it: live attenuated yellow fever vaccine strain. At each blood-draw timepoint, two biological replicates of bulk PBMCs were collected. PBMCs were isolated from peripheral blood using a standard Ficoll-Paque protocol. TriZol was used to extract RNA from bulk PBMCs, from CD4 and CD8 fractions, and from dextramer-positive and dextramer-negative fractions. CDR1 and CDR2 are read off the germline V gene (reference sequence) as MNHNY and SVGAGI. The CDR3 runs 15 amino acids, cysteine and phenylalanine included. CDR3 DNA only is kept here, 45 bases in frame from base 1. The germline ends are 8 bases apart after V is trimmed by 0 bases and J by 2 bases. TCRdb names Illumina NovaSeq 6000 as the instrument used. TCR cDNA was made using 5'RACE template switching, a step that added a universal primer site and unique molecular identifiers. Priming of cDNA synthesis was performed from both the TCR alpha and TCR beta constant segments. Library amplification involved two PCR steps, and the second step added sample barcodes and sequencing adapters. Libraries were sequenced on Illumina HiSeq 2500 (2x100 bp) or NovaSeq (2x150 bp). For the original study's pipeline: Demultiplexing of reads and collapsing into UMI consensus sequences were performed with MIGEC, and V(D)J alignment was carried out with MiXCR. Clonotypes responding to the vaccine were identified with edgeR on replicate PBMC samples, with the criteria of FDR below 0.01 and a log2 fold change above 5 up to day 15. Each bulk clonotype received a CD4 or CD8 identity based on whether the sequenced CD4 or CD8 repertoire contained that clonotype at higher abundance. Using fastp trimming at Q25 and MiXCR clonotype assembly, TCRdb reanalyzed the public sequencing data and kept in-frame beta chains. A single entry per CDR3 protein holds the most common genes and DNA from its merged rows. The V and J calls were determined by TCRdb, not by the authors. The sample has some 320,000 distinct CDR3 sequences on record, about 4% of them singletons. The top ten clones comprise around 24% of the sample.

The receptor comes from a man aged 18 to 29 who received the YFV17D yellow fever vaccine. The rearranged segments are TRBV6-6 and TRBJ1-5, with no D gene named confidently. Sequences were derived from PBMCs, sampled 5 days after the yellow fever booster vaccination. At the DNA level, the sequence is TGTGCCAGCAGTTACTCTGGAGCTGGCAATCAGCCCCAGCATTTT. Translated, this gives CASSYSGAGNQPQHF.